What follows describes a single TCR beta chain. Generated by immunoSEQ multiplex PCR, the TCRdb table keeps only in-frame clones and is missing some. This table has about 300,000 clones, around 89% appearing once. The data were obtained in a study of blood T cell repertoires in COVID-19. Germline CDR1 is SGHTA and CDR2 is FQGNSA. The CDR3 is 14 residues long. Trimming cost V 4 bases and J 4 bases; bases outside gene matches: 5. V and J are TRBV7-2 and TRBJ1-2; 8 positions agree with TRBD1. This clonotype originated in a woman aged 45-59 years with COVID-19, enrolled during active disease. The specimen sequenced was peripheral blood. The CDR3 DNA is TGTGCCAGCAGCTCCGGACAGGGTTTCTATGGCTACACCTTC. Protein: CASSSGQGFYGYTF.